These 8 T cell receptor beta chains share one sample of origin, sequenced in a study of blood T cell repertoires in COVID-19. Here immunoSEQ multiplex PCR was the method, and the copy in TCRdb shows in-frame clones only, minus some. The sample has 200,000 to 250,000 clones; more than 80% are singletons. The sequenced sample was peripheral blood. The receptors here all came from a woman of 80 years or more with acute or convalescent COVID-19.

This chain connects TRBV29-1 to TRBJ2-5; TRBD2 aligns across 7 bases. There are 12 residues in the CDR3. Looked up from germline, CDR1 is SQVTM and CDR2 is ANQGSEA. The junction had 4 bases not matched to a gene; V was cut back by 4 bases and J by 5 bases. CDR3 protein: CSVVAGVETQYF. The CDR3 DNA sequence: TGCAGCGTTGTGGCGGGAGTTGAGACCCAGTACTTC.

The gene calls are TRBV6-5 and TRBJ2-7, with a weak D call TRBD1 (6 bases). The CDR3 covers 14 residues. Germline CDR1 reads MNHEY; CDR2 reads SVGAGI. Between the trimmed V and J ends, which lost 6 bases and 1 base, there was a span of 13 bases. CDR3 nucleotides: TGTGCCAGCAGCATCCGGGACACATCCTACGAGCAGTACTTC. It is translated as CASSIRDTSYEQYF.

This chain joins TRBV7-2 and TRBJ2-5, with TRBD2 matching 11 bases. This CDR3 has 16 residues. V was clipped by 0 bases and J by 1 base; unmatched bases: 1. CDR1 is SGHTA and CDR2 is FQGNSA in the germline V gene. In DNA, the CDR3 is TGTGCCAGCAGCTTAGCGCTAGCGGGGGGCCAAGAGACCCAGTACTTC. It translates to CASSLALAGGQETQYF. The full variable domain, its missing parts supplied by reference TRBV7-2 and TRBJ2-5, is GAGVSQSPSNKVTEKGKDVELRCDPISGHTALYWYRQSLGQGLEFLIYFQGNSAPDKSGLPSDRFSAERTGGSVSTLTIQRTQQEDSAVYLCASSLALAGGQETQYFGPGTRLLVL.

V is TRBV5-6 and J is TRBJ2-2; 9 nucleotides align to TRBD2. Looked up from germline, CDR1 is SGHDT and CDR2 is YYEEEE. This CDR3 is built from 18 residues. V lost 0 bases, J lost 0 bases, and 6 bases stayed unmatched. The CDR3 loop reads CASSLAGLAGSNTGELFF. Written as DNA, the CDR3 is TGTGCCAGCAGCTTGGCGGGCCTAGCGGGGTCGAACACCGGGGAGCTGTTTTTT.

This clone turned up a few times. The chain couples TRBV13 to TRBJ2-7, with TRBD2 as a possible D gene (6 bases). V lost 6 bases, J lost 4 bases, and 16 bases lay in between. This CDR3 comprises 14 residues. Germline V gene data show CDR1 as PRHDT and CDR2 as FYEKMQ (reference sequence). In DNA, the CDR3 is TGTGCCAGCAGGGCGCGGGGCAGGAGGTACGAGCAGTACTTC. Protein sequence: CASRARGRRYEQYF.

This chain joins TRBV3-1 (or the pseudogene TRBV3-2) and TRBJ1-4; D possibly corresponds to TRBD1 (6 bases). The germline V and J ends were trimmed by 5 bases and 0 bases, with 16 bases remaining between them. The CDR3 is 17 residues long. Per germline, CDR1 LGHDT and CDR2 YNNKEL (reference sequence). The CDR3 DNA reads as TGTGCCAGCAGCTGGGACACCGCTTATGCAACTAATGAAAAACTGTTTTTT. It yields the protein CASSWDTAYATNEKLFF.

The V gene is TRBV7-2, the J gene TRBJ1-6; 9 bases fit TRBD1. Germline loops: CDR1 SGHTA, CDR2 FQGNSA. The CDR3 is 17 residues long. With 4 bases clipped from V and 3 bases from J, the junction kept 7 bases outside the gene matches. The CDR3 spells CASSSHRGQIYNSPLHF. The CDR3 DNA is TGTGCCAGCAGCTCCCACAGGGGGCAGATCTATAATTCACCCCTCCACTTT.

CDR3 region: CASSQPGQGHEQYF. The CDR3, as DNA: TGTGCCAGCAGCCAACCGGGACAGGGGCACGAGCAGTACTTC. The V call is TRBV3-1 (or the pseudogene TRBV3-2), the J call TRBJ2-7; 10 positions agree with TRBD1. The CDR3 is 14 residues long. J lost 5 bases, V lost 2 bases, and 3 bases had no gene match. The germline gives CDR1 LGHDT, CDR2 YNNKEL (reference sequence).